The clone carrying this T cell receptor (beta chain) was recorded a few times. The V gene's germline CDR1 is LNHDA and CDR2 SQIVND (reference sequence). This CDR3 has 14 amino acids. The V gene lost 3 bases and the J gene lost 0 bases, with 8 bases spanning the gap. This sample is part of a study of naive and memory T cell subsets. An equimolar mix of two oligonucleotides served as the beta constant-region primer for TRBC1 and TRBC2. Ligation attached a single-stranded oligonucleotide with a 12-nucleotide UMI and the SP2 primer to the cDNA 3' end. TCRdb reprocessed the UMI-ligation and nested PCR reads with MiXCR, giving one entry per CDR3 protein. The table lists 75,000 to 85,000 distinct CDR3 sequences, about an eighth of them singletons.

The sequenced sample was central memory CD4+ T cells from blood. The gene calls are TRBV19 and TRBJ1-1; D call uncertain. The sequence came from a human donor in good health. CDR3 DNA sequence: TGTGCCAGTAGTATCGCGGCGGTGAACACTGAAGCTTTCTTT. This sequence encodes CASSIAAVNTEAFF. The full variable domain, rest sourced from reference TRBV19 and TRBJ1-1, is DGGITQSPKYLFRKEGQNVTLSCEQNLNHDAMYWYRQDPGQGLRLIYYSQIVNDFQKGDIAEGYSVSREKKESFPLTVTSAQKNPTAFYLCASSIAAVNTEAFFGQGTRLTVV.